This paragraph covers one T cell receptor (beta chain) sequence. This record comes from a study of blood T cell repertoires in COVID-19. Study summary: Collection of acute and convalescent COVID-19 samples took place in the United States, Italy and Spain. Sample material is recorded as cDNA or gDNA derived from T cells, B-cell-depleted T cells, or PBMCs.

In the source study's methods: Estimated nucleated cell counts came from reference gene primer amplification. Clones were sequenced by immunoSEQ multiplex PCR, and TCRdb holds only the in-frame ones, with some missing. The V and J calls and clone size are taken from that table; D and trimming were inferred from the DNA. The sample yields under 80,000 clones, 85% to 90% seen once. The material sequenced was peripheral blood. The TCR originated in a man between 65 and 85 years old with acute or convalescent COVID-19.

The CDR3 loop is CASSPKTGGILSPLHF. The CDR3 DNA reads TGTGCCAGCAGCCCCAAGACAGGGGGGATATTGTCACCCCTCCACTTT. The chain carries TRBV5-4 and TRBJ1-6, with TRBD1 identical over 9 bases. V shed 4 bases and J 10 bases; nucleotides not matched to a gene: 12. CDR3 length equals 16 residues. The germline gives CDR1 SGHNT, CDR2 YYREEE (reference sequence).